Listed below are T cell receptor beta chains from one sample, sequenced in a study of shared clonotypes between healthy human individuals. Profiling relied on immunoSEQ multiplex PCR, and the TCRdb table lists in-frame clones only, not all of them. This sample carries about 960,000 clones, over 75% of them seen once, and the ten largest clones take about 1.5%. Sequencing input: memory CD4+ T cells sorted from blood. The receptors originated from a man aged 18-30 years in good health. Each CDR3 is given with its conserved first and last residue. The D gene is left open where the match is weak. Some rows mark clone size as missing; the rest say once, few, many or name a class of expanded clone.

j_gene | d_gene | abundance | v_gene | CDR3nt | CDR3aa
TRBJ2-1 | TRBD2 | - | TRBV10-1 | TGCGCCAGCAGTGAAGTAAAGCGGGGGAGGTATGAGCAGTTCTTC | CASSEVKRGRYEQFF
TRBJ2-7 | TRBD2 | few | TRBV27 | TGTGCCAGCAGTTTTAGCGGGAGAATTTACGAGCAGTACTTC | CASSFSGRIYEQYF
TRBJ1-5 | TRBD1 | - | TRBV30 | TGTGCCTGGAGTGTTGGACAGGCCCTCAATCAGCCCCAGCATTTT | CAWSVGQALNQPQHF
TRBJ2-2 | - | - | TRBV4-1 | TGCGCCAGCAAGAGTGTAAAACCGGTGGGAGATACCGGGGAGCTGTTTTTT | CASKSVKPVGDTGELFF
TRBJ2-7 | TRBD1 | - | TRBV6-1 | TGTGCCAGCAGGGACAGGATTAGCTCCTACGAGCAGTACTTC | CASRDRISSYEQYF
TRBJ2-1 | - | - | TRBV6-5 | TGTGCCAGCAGTGAAGATATCCGAAGCAATGAGCAGTTCTTC | CASSEDIRSNEQFF
TRBJ1-1 | - | - | TRBV2 | TGTGCCAGCAGTGACACAGCGAACACTGAAGCTTTCTTT | CASSDTANTEAFF
TRBJ1-2 | TRBD1 | - | TRBV7-8 | TGTGCCAGCAGCCGGGGACAGGGAAACTATGGCTACACCTTC | CASSRGQGNYGYTF
TRBJ1-6 | - | - | TRBV7-9 | TGTGCCAGCAGCCCAAGCGATAATTCACCCCTCCACTTT | CASSPSDNSPLHF
TRBJ2-7 | - | few | TRBV5-5 | TGTGCCAGCAGCTTCGGCAGGGAGGCCTACGAGCAGTACTTC | CASSFGREAYEQYF
TRBJ2-6 | - | - | TRBV4-2 | TGTGCCAGCAGCCAGGCCCTATTGAGCTCTGGGGCCAACGTCCTGACTTTC | CASSQALLSSGANVLTF
TRBJ2-1 | TRBD1 | - | TRBV5-5 | TGTGCCAGCACAGGGGGAAGGGAGCAGTTCTTC | CASTGGREQFF
TRBJ2-2 | - | - | TRBV5-1 | TGCGCCAGCAGCTTTGAGGGGAACACCGGGGAGCTGTTTTTT | CASSFEGNTGELFF
TRBJ2-4 | - | many | TRBV20-1 | TGCAGTGTTGGGCGAGACATTCAGTACTTC | CSVGRDIQYF
TRBJ2-7 | - | - | TRBV2 | TGTGCCAGCAGTGAAGACATGGGGAGCTACTACGAGCAGTACTTC | CASSEDMGSYYEQYF
TRBJ2-3 | - | - | TRBV9 | TGTGCCAGCAGCACCAGTTCTAGCACAGATACGCAGTATTTT | CASSTSSSTDTQYF
TRBJ1-5 | TRBD1 | - | TRBV6-5 | TGTGCCAGCAGTTCCCACAGGGGTGATCAGCCCCAGCATTTT | CASSSHRGDQPQHF
TRBJ2-3 | - | few | TRBV30 | TGTGCCTGGAGTGTAGGCCAGACAGATACGCAGTATTTT | CAWSVGQTDTQYF
TRBJ1-5 | - | - | TRBV5-6 | TGTGCCAGCAGCCCGCGGGCAGGCAATCAGCCCCAGCATTTT | CASSPRAGNQPQHF
TRBJ2-2 | TRBD1 | once | TRBV5-1 | TGCGCCAGCAGTCGGACAGGGGGCAGCAACACCGGGGAGCTGTTTTTT | CASSRTGGSNTGELFF
TRBJ2-1 | TRBD2 | many | TRBV10-3 | TGTGCCATCAGTGTAGGGACTATCAATGAGCAGTTCTTC | CAISVGTINEQFF
TRBJ2-7 | - | few | TRBV28 | TGTGCCAGCAGTTCAACCCCGGGACCGGGACTGCGGTCCTACGAGCAGTACTTC | CASSSTPGPGLRSYEQYF
TRBJ1-6 | - | many | TRBV5-6 | TGTGCCAGCAGCGTTCAGGACCGAGCCCTCCACTTT | CASSVQDRALHF
TRBJ1-4 | TRBD1 | - | TRBV5-6 | TGTGCCAGCAGCTTGAAGGGGGCGGGTGAAAAACTGTTTTTT | CASSLKGAGEKLFF
TRBJ1-2 | TRBD1 | - | TRBV7-2 | TGTGCCAGCAGCTTAGAAACAGGGGGTGGCTACACCTTC | CASSLETGGGYTF
TRBJ2-5 | TRBD2 | once | TRBV10-3 | TGTGCCATCAGTGAGTTAGGACTAGCGGGGGACGGAGAGACCCAGTACTTC | CAISELGLAGDGETQYF
TRBJ1-6 | - | once | TRBV19 | TGTGCCAGTAGCGGGGATAATTCACCCCTCCACTTT | CASSGDNSPLHF
TRBJ2-2 | - | - | TRBV2 | TGTGCCAGCAGTGATCAAGCCGGGGAGCTGTTTTTT | CASSDQAGELFF
TRBJ2-7 | - | - | TRBV7-7 | TGTGCTAGCAGCTTAGGATGGGGGCCCTACGAGCAGTACTTC | CASSLGWGPYEQYF
TRBJ1-4 | - | - | TRBV5-1 | TGCGCCAGCAGACAAGGGGGAGAAAAACTGTTTTTT | CASRQGGEKLFF
TRBJ1-1 | TRBD1 | - | TRBV11-2 | TGTGCCAGCAGCTTAAGCCTGGGACAGGGGGCGAGGGCGTACACTGAAGCTTTCTTT | CASSLSLGQGARAYTEAFF
TRBJ1-5 | - | few | TRBV11-3 | TGTGCCAGCTGTGGAGGGGAGCAGCCCCAGCATTTT | CASCGGEQPQHF
TRBJ2-4 | - | few | TRBV19 | TGTGCCAGTAGTATGGCAGTAGCCAAAAACATTCAGTACTTC | CASSMAVAKNIQYF
TRBJ1-1 | - | - | TRBV18 | TGTGCCAGCTCACCACAGCAGAACACTGAAGCTTTCTTT | CASSPQQNTEAFF
TRBJ1-1 | - | - | TRBV11-2 | TGTGCCAGCAGCTTAGACAGGGGAATGAGTGAAGCTTTCTTT | CASSLDRGMSEAFF
TRBJ2-7 | - | - | TRBV19 | TGTGCCAGTAGTATAGACAGTTCATCCTACGAGCAGTACTTC | CASSIDSSSYEQYF
TRBJ2-3 | - | - | TRBV19 | TGTGCCAGTAAGGACCGCAGCTTAGATACGCAGTATTTT | CASKDRSLDTQYF
TRBJ2-7 | - | - | TRBV28 | TGTGCCAGCTGCTTGACAGCGACCTACGAGCAGTACTTC | CASCLTATYEQYF
TRBJ1-4 | TRBD1 | - | TRBV4-1 | TGCGCCAGCAGCCGGTGGGACAGGGCAGTATCTAATGAAAAACTGTTTTTT | CASSRWDRAVSNEKLFF
TRBJ1-6 | - | few | TRBV9 | TGTGCCAGCAGCGCAGACCGGGACGGGTATAATTCACCCCTCCACTTT | CASSADRDGYNSPLHF
TRBJ1-6 | - | - | TRBV5-1 | TGCGCCAGCAGGGGGGGGGATAATTCACCCCTCCACTTT | CASRGGDNSPLHF
TRBJ2-1 | TRBD2 | - | TRBV4-1 | TGCGCCAGCAGCCACGCGGCGGGAGGGACCCCCAATGAGCAGTTCTTC | CASSHAAGGTPNEQFF
TRBJ2-7 | - | - | TRBV7-9 | TGTGCCAGCAGCTTAGGTAGCGCAACCTACGAGCAGTACTTC | CASSLGSATYEQYF
TRBJ2-3 | TRBD1 | - | TRBV6-1 | TGTGCCAGCAGGTTGGGACAGTACACAGATACGCAGTATTTT | CASRLGQYTDTQYF
TRBJ2-7 | - | - | TRBV6-4 | TGTGCCAGCAGCTGCGGACGACCACACGGAGACGAGCAGTACTTC | CASSCGRPHGDEQYF
TRBJ1-6 | - | - | TRBV2 | TGTGCCAGCAGGGATCCGGGACAATATTCACCCCTCCACTTT | CASRDPGQYSPLHF
TRBJ2-7 | - | - | TRBV11-2 | TGTGCCAGCAGCGCAGTCAGGGGTTACGAGCAGTACTTC | CASSAVRGYEQYF
TRBJ1-1 | - | few | TRBV12-5 | TGTGCTAGTGGTTTCGCCCGCCAAGCTTTCTTT | CASGFARQAFF
TRBJ1-5 | - | few | TRBV30 | TGTGCCTGGAGTGTATTTGGCAGGGCGAATCAGCCCCAGCATTTT | CAWSVFGRANQPQHF
TRBJ2-7 | TRBD1 | - | TRBV6-1 | TGTGCCAGCAGTGTAGTTGACAGGGACTACGAGCAGTACTTC | CASSVVDRDYEQYF
TRBJ2-7 | - | - | TRBV5-1 | TGCGCCAGCAGCTTGGTGGGGGTAGGGCCCTACGAGCAGTACTTC | CASSLVGVGPYEQYF